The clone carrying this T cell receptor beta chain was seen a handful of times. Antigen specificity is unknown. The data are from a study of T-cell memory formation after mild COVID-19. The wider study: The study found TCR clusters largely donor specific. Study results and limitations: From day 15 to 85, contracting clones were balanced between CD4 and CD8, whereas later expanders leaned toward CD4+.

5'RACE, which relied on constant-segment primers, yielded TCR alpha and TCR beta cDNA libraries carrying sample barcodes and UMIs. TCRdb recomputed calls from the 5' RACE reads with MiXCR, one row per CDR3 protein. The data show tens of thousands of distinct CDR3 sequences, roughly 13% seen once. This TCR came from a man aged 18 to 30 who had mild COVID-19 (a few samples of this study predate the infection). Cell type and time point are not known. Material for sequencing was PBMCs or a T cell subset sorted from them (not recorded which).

CDR3 DNA sequence: TGCGCCAGCAGCCAAGATTCAGGGGGCCTTTACGAGCAGTACTTC. Translating it yields CASSQDSGGLYEQYF. This chain links TRBV4-1 with TRBJ2-7; TRBD1 aligns across 8 bases. The CDR3 has 15 residues. Germline V gene sequence: CDR1 MGHRA, CDR2 YSYEKL. The V and J ends lost 0 bases and 4 bases, in that order; junction bases with no gene match: 5.